One and the same sample provided the 13 T cell receptor beta chains below, sequenced in a study of blood T cell repertoires in COVID-19. Libraries were prepared by immunoSEQ multiplex PCR; TCRdb keeps only in-frame clonotypes and omits some of them. The repertoire holds about 80,000 clones, with about four fifths as singletons. The material sequenced was peripheral blood. The origin of the receptors is a human donor in a cohort sampled during active COVID-19.

The V gene is TRBV28, the J gene TRBJ2-1; TRBD2 matches 9 bases. Germline CDR1 is MDHEN and CDR2 is SYDVKM. J lost 10 bases, V lost 6 bases, and 13 bases had no gene match. The CDR3 has 15 residues. Here the CDR3 DNA reads TGTGCCAGCAGGTTGGGTGGGACTAGCTTCGGGGAGCAGTTCTTC. Translation gives CASRLGGTSFGEQFF.

This clone has more than one count but fewer than ten. This sequence joins TRBV6-5 and TRBJ1-4; 9 bases line up with TRBD1. The germline V gene has CDR1 MNHEY and CDR2 SVGAGI. The CDR3 spans 15 residues. Unmatched junction bases numbered 6, after V lost 6 bases and J lost 4 bases. This chain's CDR3 is CASSDRTGVNEKLFF. The CDR3 DNA sequence: TGTGCCAGCAGCGACCGGACAGGGGTTAATGAAAAACTGTTTTTT.

The chain is built from TRBV3-1 (or the pseudogene TRBV3-2) and TRBJ1-1; D gene unclear. CDR1 LGHDT and CDR2 YNNKEL come from the germline V gene (reference sequence). The CDR3 totals 16 residues. V dropped 6 bases and J dropped 2 bases, with 19 bases sitting between them. CDR3 nucleotide sequence: TGTGCCAGCAGAGGAGCCGGTGGGTTTGGAAACACTGAAGCTTTCTTT. Encoded protein: CASRGAGGFGNTEAFF.

This sequence joins TRBV28 and TRBJ2-1; maybe TRBD2 (5 bases). The CDR3 is made up of 15 amino acids. Germline-derived CDR1 and CDR2 are MDHEN and SYDVKM. The V gene lost 4 bases and the J gene lost 7 bases, with 17 bases spanning the gap. The CDR3 loop reads CASSYGRGHENEQFF. The CDR3 DNA reads TGTGCCAGCAGTTATGGAAGAGGGCATGAGAATGAGCAGTTCTTC.

This clone was detected once. CDR3 sequence: CASSRHQGEGSEQYF. CDR3 in DNA: TGTGCCAGCAGCCGCCACCAGGGGGAAGGATCCGAGCAGTACTTC. The gene calls are TRBV4-2 and TRBJ2-7; 7 bases line up with TRBD1. The CDR3 sequence is 15 residues long. Germline assignment: CDR1 LGHNA and CDR2 YNFKEQ. J was trimmed by 6 bases and V by 4 bases; bases with no gene match: 12.

The chain carries TRBV7-6 and TRBJ2-2; 7 nucleotides align to TRBD2. The CDR3 totals 15 residues. Germline CDR1 is SGHVS and CDR2 is FNYEAQ. V lost 0 bases, J lost 6 bases, and 4 bases stayed unmatched. The CDR3 protein is CASSLAPRGAGELFF. Here the CDR3 DNA reads TGTGCCAGCAGCTTAGCCCCTCGGGGGGCCGGGGAGCTGTTTTTT.

The rearrangement links TRBV11-3 to TRBJ1-2, with 11 bases identical to TRBD1. Trimming at V came to 5 bases and at J to 8 bases, leaving 4 bases not matched to a gene. The CDR3 has 13 amino acids. Germline CDR1 reads SGHNT; CDR2 reads YENEEA. For the CDR3, the DNA is TGTGCCAGCAGCCCCCGGACAGGGGGCGGCTACACCTTC. Protein sequence: CASSPRTGGGYTF.

The chain uses TRBV7-2 and TRBJ1-5; the D is unclear. The CDR3 covers 13 residues. V lost 2 bases, J lost 2 bases, and 4 bases lay in between. Germline CDR1 and CDR2: SGHTA and FQGNSA. CDR3 in amino acids: CASSLTGNQPQHF. Here the CDR3 DNA reads TGTGCCAGCAGCTTAACAGGCAATCAGCCCCAGCATTTT.

The rearrangement uses TRBV7-2 and TRBJ2-6, with TRBD1 matching 7 bases. The CDR3 extends over 19 amino acids. V gave up 2 bases and J gave up 2 bases; unmatched junction bases: 12. CDR1 SGHTA and CDR2 FQGNSA come from the germline V gene. The DNA for the CDR3 is TGTGCCAGCAGCTTAAGGCCCGGGACAGTTAGGACTGGGGCCAACGTCCTGACTTTC. This encodes CASSLRPGTVRTGANVLTF. Filled out from reference TRBV7-2 and TRBJ2-6, the complete variable domain reads GAGVSQSPSNKVTEKGKDVELRCDPISGHTALYWYRQSLGQGLEFLIYFQGNSAPDKSGLPSDRFSAERTGGSVSTLTIQRTQQEDSAVYLCASSLRPGTVRTGANVLTFGAGSRLTVL.

This chain connects TRBV28 to TRBJ1-2, with D hard to call. This CDR3 contains 11 residues. Trimming took off 7 bases at V and 1 base at J, with 4 bases between the two ends. Germline CDR1 is MDHEN and CDR2 is SYDVKM. This CDR3 is CASINNYGYTF. CDR3 DNA: TGTGCCAGCATAAATAACTATGGCTACACCTTC.

This clone was seen a few times. V is TRBV5-1 and J is TRBJ2-2, with a tentative D call TRBD2 (6 bases). CDR1 and CDR2 from the germline V gene are SGHRS and YFSETQ. Deletions cut 1 base from V and 1 base from J, with 14 bases between. The CDR3 spans 17 residues. As DNA, the CDR3 is TGCGCCAGCAGCTTGACCGGGCTAGCGAGGAACACCGGGGAGCTGTTTTTT. This translates into CASSLTGLARNTGELFF.

The rearrangement uses TRBV6-5 and TRBJ1-4; tentatively, D is TRBD1 (6 bases). From germline, CDR1 is MNHEY and CDR2 SVGAGI. Between the trimmed V and J ends, which lost 2 bases and 4 bases, there was a span of 11 bases. The CDR3 runs to 15 residues. CDR3 sequence: CASSYRQAGNEKLFF. CDR3 coding DNA: TGTGCCAGCAGTTACCGACAGGCCGGTAATGAAAAACTGTTTTTT.

The V call is TRBV28, the J call TRBJ1-5; possible D gene TRBD1, 5 bases. V lost 3 bases and J 7 bases, leaving 13 bases between the germline ends. CDR3 length: 14 residues. CDR1 MDHEN and CDR2 SYDVKM come from the germline V gene. As DNA, the CDR3 is TGTGCCAGCAGTTTCCCCCGGGAGGGGCAGCCCCAGCATTTT. This sequence encodes CASSFPREGQPQHF.